What follows are 24 T cell receptor beta chains derived from one specimen sequenced in a study of OX40 agonist ivuxolimab in advanced cancers. Method: immunoSEQ multiplex PCR; TCRdb's copy keeps in-frame clones and lacks some. The sample records about 61,000 clones, 70% to 90% being singletons. Here the sequenced sample was CD4+ or CD8+ T cells sorted from blood, taken in a trial of the OX40 agonist ivuxolimab. Source of these receptors: an adult with an advanced solid tumor such as melanoma, head and neck, liver or kidney cancer.

The count of this clone is one. V and J are TRBV5-6 and TRBJ2-1, with unresolved D. The germline V gene encodes CDR1 SGHDT and CDR2 YYEEEE. The CDR3 has 12 amino acids. V shed 1 base and J shed 6 bases, with 5 bases lying between them. CDR3 sequence (DNA): TGTGCCAGCAGCTTGTCCGTCAATGAGCAGTTCTTC. It translates to CASSLSVNEQFF.

The V call is TRBV14, the J call TRBJ2-2; 7 bases map to TRBD2. The V gene end was trimmed by 5 bases and the J gene end by 7 bases; junction bases not matched to a gene: 4. The CDR3 has 13 amino acids. The germline gives CDR1 SGHDN, CDR2 FVKESK. The CDR3 spells CASSKGRVGELFF. The CDR3 region has the DNA TGTGCCAGCAGCAAAGGGAGGGTCGGGGAGCTGTTTTTT.

The chain is built from TRBV18 and TRBJ2-7; perhaps TRBD1 as D (5 bases). CDR1 is KGHSH and CDR2 is LQKENI in the germline V gene. This CDR3 region has 16 residues. Trimming shortened V by 3 bases and J by 7 bases, and 22 bases separated the two germline ends. The CDR3 sequence: CASSPYGQGNSREQYF. The CDR3, as DNA: TGTGCCAGCTCACCCTACGGTCAGGGAAATAGCCGGGAGCAGTACTTC.

The CDR3: CASKGDRGNTGELFF. In DNA, the CDR3 is TGTGCCAGCAAAGGGGACAGGGGGAACACCGGGGAGCTGTTTTTT. J is TRBJ2-2 and V is TRBV27, with 10 bases that match TRBD1. Trimming removed 7 bases from V and 1 base from J; junction bases left unmatched: 3. CDR1 and CDR2 (germline): MNHEY, SMNVEV (reference sequence). The CDR3 totals 15 residues.

The V call is TRBV4-2, the J call TRBJ1-2; D possibly corresponds to TRBD1 (6 bases). The CDR3 runs to 16 residues. The germline V gene encodes CDR1 LGHNA and CDR2 YNFKEQ. Trimming left V 0 bases short and J 8 bases short, with 19 bases between. The CDR3 nucleotides are TGTGCCAGCAGCCAAGATAGGGAGGGGGGCGCAAACGGCTACACCTTC. Its protein product is CASSQDREGGANGYTF.

This chain joins TRBV5-4 and TRBJ2-3; 8 bases line up with TRBD1. Unmatched junction bases numbered 3, after V lost 4 bases and J lost 5 bases. Germline V gene sequence: CDR1 SGHNT, CDR2 YYREEE (reference sequence). The CDR3 totals 13 residues. In nucleotides, the CDR3 is TGTGCCAGCAGCATCGACAGGGGAGATACGCAGTATTTT. It specifies CASSIDRGDTQYF. Combining the CDR3 with reference TRBV5-4 and TRBJ2-3 gives the whole variable domain ETGVTQSPTHLIKTRGQQVTLRCSSQSGHNTVSWYQQALGQGPQFIFQYYREEENGRGNFPPRFSGLQFPNYSSELNVNALELDDSALYLCASSIDRGDTQYFGPGTRLTVL.

The V gene is TRBV18, the J gene TRBJ1-5; D is possibly TRBD1 (6 bases). The germline gives CDR1 KGHSH, CDR2 LQKENI. Trimming took 4 bases from V and 0 from J, leaving 10 bases between them. CDR3 length equals 15 residues. The CDR3 nucleotides read TGTGCCAGCTCACTCACAGGGAATAGCAATCAGCCCCAGCATTTT. This translates into CASSLTGNSNQPQHF.

The CDR3 coding sequence is TGTGCCAGCAGCTTAGGGCTACAGGGATACGAGCAGTACTTC. Amino acids: CASSLGLQGYEQYF. This chain connects TRBV11-1 to TRBJ2-7; D might be TRBD1 (6 bases). This CDR3 is built from 14 residues. Germline V gene data show CDR1 as SGHAT and CDR2 as FQDESV (reference sequence). Trimming pared 1 base from V and 4 bases from J, leaving 11 bases between.

The chain is built from TRBV7-9 and TRBJ1-1; 9 positions agree with TRBD1. The trim removed 10 bases at V and 1 base at J, leaving 10 bases unmatched. The CDR3 loop spans 15 amino acids. CDR1 and CDR2 (germline): SEHNR, FQNEAQ (reference sequence). This chain's CDR3 is CAIRTTGQGNTEAFF. The CDR3 bases are TGTGCCATCCGCACAACGGGACAGGGGAACACTGAAGCTTTCTTT. Supplemented by reference TRBV7-9 and TRBJ1-1, the full variable domain reads DTGVSQNPRHKITKRGQNVTFRCDPISEHNRLYWYRQTLGQGPEFLTYFQNEAQLEKSRLLSDRFSAERPKGSFSTLEIQRTEQGDSAMYLCAIRTTGQGNTEAFFGQGTRLTVV.

The chain employs TRBV7-3 and TRBJ1-4; D is unresolved. This CDR3 has 19 residues. The germline V and J ends were trimmed by 2 bases and 8 bases, with 27 bases remaining between them. Germline V lookup: CDR1 SGHTA, CDR2 FQGTGA. The CDR3 DNA reads TGTGCCAGCAGCTTACCCCTCTTAAATTGGCGGGAAGGAGGGGAAAAACTGTTTTTT. It translates to CASSLPLLNWREGGEKLFF.

The V gene is TRBV27, the J gene TRBJ2-3, with TRBD2 matching over 10 bases. The V and J ends lost 2 bases and 5 bases, in that order; junction bases with no gene match: 16. The CDR3 extends over 19 amino acids. Looked up from germline, CDR1 is MNHEY and CDR2 is SMNVEV (reference sequence). Written as DNA, the CDR3 is TGTGCCAGCAGTTTACGTGAGCGGGGGGGCCTCCAGGGTCGAGATACGCAGTATTTT. Protein sequence: CASSLRERGGLQGRDTQYF.

This clone was counted a single time. The chain recombines TRBV19 with TRBJ1-2; D is uncertain. Trimming pared 7 bases from V and 2 bases from J, leaving 11 bases between. Germline loops: CDR1 LNHDA, CDR2 SQIVND (reference sequence). The CDR3 is made up of 13 amino acids. Here the CDR3 reads CASTDKGNYGYTF. DNA for the CDR3: TGTGCCAGTACCGATAAGGGCAACTATGGCTACACCTTC.

The CDR3 DNA sequence: TGTGCCAGTAGTATCAGATCCCAGGGGAAGGGTGAAGCTTTCTTT. It is translated as CASSIRSQGKGEAFF. V gene TRBV19 combines with J gene TRBJ1-1; TRBD1 is a possible D gene (6 bases). From germline, CDR1 is LNHDA and CDR2 SQIVND (reference sequence). V was pared by 3 bases and J by 7 bases, with 18 bases between. This CDR3 region has 15 residues.

The chain employs TRBV18 and TRBJ1-1; D is possibly TRBD1 (6 bases). Germline V CDR1 and CDR2: KGHSH, LQKENI. V shed 8 bases and J shed 4 bases, with 14 bases lying between them. The CDR3 is 13 amino acids. As DNA, the CDR3 is TGTGCCAGCCTACAGGGTCCCGTCACTGAAGCTTTCTTT. This encodes CASLQGPVTEAFF.

The CDR3, as DNA: TGTGCCAGCAGTGACAGGGGTTTAGCTAATGAAAAACTGTTTTTT. This sequence encodes CASSDRGLANEKLFF. The V and J genes are TRBV6-1 and TRBJ1-4; D might be TRBD1 (6 bases). Germline loops: CDR1 MNHNS, CDR2 SASEGT. Trimming left V 3 bases short and J 3 bases short, with 11 bases between. There are 15 residues in the CDR3.

This chain connects TRBV18 to TRBJ1-1; weak D call: TRBD1 (5 bases). With 6 bases removed from V and 0 bases from J, the gap between germline ends came to 14 bases. CDR1 and CDR2 (germline): KGHSH, LQKENI. The CDR3 has 15 amino acids. CDR3 DNA: TGTGCCAGCTCGGGGCAGACACCCATGAACACTGAAGCTTTCTTT. Its protein is CASSGQTPMNTEAFF. Full variable domain (outside the CDR3, taken from reference TRBV18 and TRBJ1-1): NAGVMQNPRHLVRRRGQEARLRCSPMKGHSHVYWYRQLPEEGLKFMVYLQKENIIDESGMPKERFSAEFPKEGPSILRIQQVVRGDSAAYFCASSGQTPMNTEAFFGQGTRLTVV.

This rearrangement joins TRBV19 to TRBJ2-2, with a weak D call TRBD2 (5 bases). The germline CDR1 and CDR2 sequences are LNHDA and SQIVND (reference sequence). The CDR3 totals 14 residues. V dropped 6 bases and J dropped 2 bases, with 10 bases sitting between them. The CDR3 DNA follows: TGTGCCAGTAGGGGCAGACTAAACACCGGGGAGCTGTTTTTT. Protein product: CASRGRLNTGELFF.

This sequence joins TRBV9 and TRBJ1-3, with D tentatively TRBD1 (5 bases). The ends were cut back, 3 bases at V and 9 bases at J, with 16 bases in the middle. The length of the CDR3 is 14 residues. Germline CDR1 SGDLS, CDR2 YYNGEE. CDR3 sequence (DNA): TGTGCCAGCAGCGCTGGGACCCCGGAGGGCACCATATATTTT. This encodes CASSAGTPEGTIYF.

The rearrangement links TRBV19 to TRBJ2-1; the D call may be TRBD1 or TRBD2 (5 bases each). The CDR3 is 15 amino acids. CDR1 and CDR2 from the germline V gene are LNHDA and SQIVND (reference sequence). V was shortened by 3 bases and J by 6 bases, with 15 bases between the two germline ends. The CDR3 here is CASSMRDLTINEQFF. The CDR3 DNA follows: TGTGCCAGTAGTATGAGGGACCTGACTATCAATGAGCAGTTCTTC.

The chain employs TRBV6-4 and TRBJ2-2; D is undetermined. CDR1 and CDR2 from the germline V gene are MRHNA and SNTAGT. The V end was cut by 0 bases, the J end by 6 bases, with 14 bases between. The CDR3 runs 16 residues. The chain's CDR3 is CASSDSHVGKPGELFF. CDR3 in DNA: TGTGCCAGCAGTGACTCGCATGTGGGGAAACCCGGGGAGCTGTTTTTT.

The rearrangement links TRBV6-1 to TRBJ1-1, with D perhaps TRBD1 (5 bases). The CDR3 sequence is 14 residues long. V was cut by 6 bases and J by 5 bases, with 16 bases left in between. CDR1 is MNHNS, CDR2 SASEGT, per germline. The chain's CDR3 is CASRFWGGGTEAFF. CDR3 sequence (DNA): TGTGCCAGCAGGTTTTGGGGGGGAGGAACTGAAGCTTTCTTT.

The chain links TRBV6-5 to TRBJ1-2; TRBD1 is a possible D gene (6 bases). Trimming pared 4 bases from V and 8 bases from J, leaving 14 bases between. The CDR3 covers 13 residues. Germline values: CDR1 MNHEY, CDR2 SVGAGI. The CDR3 here is CASSSTGFSGYTF. In DNA form, the CDR3 reads TGTGCCAGCAGTTCCACAGGGTTTTCGGGCTACACCTTC.

V gene TRBV19 combines with J gene TRBJ2-7; the D gene is possibly TRBD1 (5 bases). This CDR3 contains 15 residues. Trimming took 1 base from V and 2 from J, leaving 12 bases between them. Germline CDR1 is LNHDA and CDR2 is SQIVND (reference sequence). The CDR3 protein is CASSIAPTDTYEQYF. For the CDR3, the DNA is TGTGCCAGTAGTATAGCCCCGACAGATACCTACGAGCAGTACTTC.

CDR3 protein: CASTPARLNTGELFF. For the CDR3, the DNA is TGTGCCAGTACCCCAGCAAGATTGAACACCGGGGAGCTGTTTTTT. The chain has TRBV19 and TRBJ2-2; no firm D call. This CDR3 is 15 amino acids long. Trimming took 7 bases from V and 1 from J, leaving 13 bases between them. Per the germline V gene, CDR1 is LNHDA and CDR2 is SQIVND (reference sequence). The whole variable domain, remainder taken from reference TRBV19 and TRBJ2-2, is DGGITQSPKYLFRKEGQNVTLSCEQNLNHDAMYWYRQDPGQGLRLIYYSQIVNDFQKGDIAEGYSVSREKKESFPLTVTSAQKNPTAFYLCASTPARLNTGELFFGEGSRLTVL.